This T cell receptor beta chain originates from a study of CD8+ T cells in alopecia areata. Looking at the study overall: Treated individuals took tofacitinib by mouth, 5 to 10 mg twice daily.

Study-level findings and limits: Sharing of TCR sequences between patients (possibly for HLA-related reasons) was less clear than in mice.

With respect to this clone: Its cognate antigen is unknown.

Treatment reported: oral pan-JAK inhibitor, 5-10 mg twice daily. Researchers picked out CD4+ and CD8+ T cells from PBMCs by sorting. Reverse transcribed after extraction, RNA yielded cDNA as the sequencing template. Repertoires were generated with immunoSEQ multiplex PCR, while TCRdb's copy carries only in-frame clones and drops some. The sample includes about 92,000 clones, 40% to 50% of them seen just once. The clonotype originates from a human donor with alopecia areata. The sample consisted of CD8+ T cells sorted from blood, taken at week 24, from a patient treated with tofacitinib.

The CDR3 region has the DNA TGCGCCAGCAGCCAAGAATCAGGGAGCTCCTACGAGCAGTACTTC. This encodes CASSQESGSSYEQYF. The gene calls are TRBV4-1 and TRBJ2-7; tentatively, D is TRBD1 or TRBD2 (5 bases each). CDR3 length: 15 amino acids. Germline V CDR1 and CDR2: MGHRA, YSYEKL. The V gene lost 0 bases and the J gene lost 0 bases, with 9 bases spanning the gap.